The rows below give T cell receptor beta chains drawn from one sample of a study of CD8+CD57+ T cells in acquired aplastic anemia. TCRdb ran MiXCR on the reads and lists one entry per CDR3 protein. The sample carries about 100,000 distinct CDR3 sequences, approximately 49% recorded once. The sample comprised sorted CD4+, CD8+, or CD8+CD57+ T cells (not recorded which) from PBMCs. Receptors were obtained from a human donor in good health, serving as a control. The CDR3 runs from the conserved cysteine through the conserved F or W. The D gene is left open where the match is weak. Rows may omit the clone size; those that give it use once, few, many or a size class.

V gene: TRBV10-1; clone size: -; D gene: TRBD1; J gene: TRBJ1-6; CDR3 DNA: TGCGCCAGCAGTCAGGGACAGCTAAATTCACCCCTCCACTTT; CDR3 protein: CASSQGQLNSPLHF
V gene: TRBV29-1; clone size: once; D gene: -; J gene: TRBJ1-2; CDR3 DNA: TGCAGCGTTGGGAGCGCGGCTGACTATGGCTACACCTTC; CDR3 protein: CSVGSAADYGYTF
V gene: TRBV3-1; clone size: many; D gene: -; J gene: TRBJ1-5; CDR3 DNA: TGTGCCAGCAGCCAAGCCAGATGGCAGCCCCAGCATTTT; CDR3 protein: CASSQARWQPQHF
V gene: TRBV29-1; clone size: few; D gene: -; J gene: TRBJ2-7; CDR3 DNA: TGCAGCGTTGTAACCCCCTACGAGCAGTACTTC; CDR3 protein: CSVVTPYEQYF
V gene: TRBV5-4; clone size: -; D gene: -; J gene: TRBJ2-1; CDR3 DNA: TGTGCCAGCAGCTTACAAGCTGGGGTAGGAGGCTACAATGAGCAGTTCTTC; CDR3 protein: CASSLQAGVGGYNEQFF
V gene: TRBV19; clone size: many; D gene: -; J gene: TRBJ2-4; CDR3 DNA: TGTGCCAGTAGTATCTCCGAATGGAACATTCAGTACTTC; CDR3 protein: CASSISEWNIQYF
V gene: TRBV12-3/TRBV12-4; clone size: -; D gene: TRBD1; J gene: TRBJ2-2; CDR3 DNA: TGTGCCAGCAGGACAGGGGGCGGAACCGGGGAGCTGTTTTTT; CDR3 protein: CASRTGGGTGELFF
V gene: TRBV4-2; clone size: -; D gene: -; J gene: TRBJ2-7; CDR3 DNA: TGTGCCAGCAGCCAAAGATCGGGTAGTTTCTACGAGCAGTACTTC; CDR3 protein: CASSQRSGSFYEQYF
V gene: TRBV4-1; clone size: -; D gene: -; J gene: TRBJ1-4; CDR3 DNA: TGCGCCAGCAGCTCCCGACGGGATGAAAAACTGTTTTTT; CDR3 protein: CASSSRRDEKLFF
V gene: TRBV12-3/TRBV12-4; clone size: -; D gene: -; J gene: TRBJ1-2; CDR3 DNA: TGTGCCAGCACCTTAGGGTCAGGAAACTATGGCTACACCTTC; CDR3 protein: CASTLGSGNYGYTF
V gene: TRBV24-1; clone size: -; D gene: -; J gene: TRBJ1-3; CDR3 DNA: TGTGCCACCAGTGATCGGGGGGTTGCTGGAAACACCATATATTTT; CDR3 protein: CATSDRGVAGNTIYF
V gene: TRBV19; clone size: -; D gene: -; J gene: TRBJ1-1; CDR3 DNA: TGTGCCAGTAAGGTTCGTGGGAACACTGAAGCTTTCTTT; CDR3 protein: CASKVRGNTEAFF
V gene: TRBV3-1; clone size: many; D gene: -; J gene: TRBJ1-1; CDR3 DNA: TGTGCCAGCAGCCCAGAACGGGGAATGAACACTGAAGCTTTCTTT; CDR3 protein: CASSPERGMNTEAFF
V gene: TRBV7-9; clone size: -; D gene: -; J gene: TRBJ1-5; CDR3 DNA: TGTGCCAGCAGCTCCATGAATCAGCCCCAGCATTTT; CDR3 protein: CASSSMNQPQHF
V gene: TRBV19; clone size: many; D gene: TRBD1; J gene: TRBJ2-7; CDR3 DNA: TGTGCCAGTAGCGGAGACAGGGGGTACGACGAGCAGTACTTC; CDR3 protein: CASSGDRGYDEQYF
V gene: TRBV3-1; clone size: few; D gene: -; J gene: TRBJ1-1; CDR3 DNA: TGTGCCAGCAGCCCAGACTGGGGGGCTGGGCTGAACACTGAAGCTTTCTTT; CDR3 protein: CASSPDWGAGLNTEAFF
V gene: TRBV29-1; clone size: -; D gene: TRBD2; J gene: TRBJ2-1; CDR3 DNA: TGCAGCGTTTACCGAGGGCTAGCGGGGGCTTACAATGAGCAGTTCTTC; CDR3 protein: CSVYRGLAGAYNEQFF
V gene: TRBV14; clone size: few; D gene: -; J gene: TRBJ1-2; CDR3 DNA: TGTGCCAGCAGCCAAGGCCTCGGGACGGGGCATGGCTACACCTTC; CDR3 protein: CASSQGLGTGHGYTF
V gene: TRBV20-1; clone size: -; D gene: -; J gene: TRBJ1-1; CDR3 DNA: TGCAGTGCTACCCGTACAGGGAACACTGAAGCTTTCTTT; CDR3 protein: CSATRTGNTEAFF
V gene: TRBV30; clone size: many; D gene: TRBD1; J gene: TRBJ2-7; CDR3 DNA: TGTGCCTGGAGTACCTGGACAGGGGCGAACGAGCAGTACTTC; CDR3 protein: CAWSTWTGANEQYF
V gene: TRBV27; clone size: many; D gene: -; J gene: TRBJ1-1; CDR3 DNA: TGTGCCAGCAGTTTATCCCGCCTGAACACTGAAGCTTTCTTT; CDR3 protein: CASSLSRLNTEAFF
V gene: TRBV15; clone size: few; D gene: -; J gene: TRBJ1-2; CDR3 DNA: TGTGCCACCAGCCCCGGGGCCCTCGGAAGCTACACCTTC; CDR3 protein: CATSPGALGSYTF
V gene: TRBV15; clone size: -; D gene: -; J gene: TRBJ1-1; CDR3 DNA: TGTGCCACCAGCTCCCGAGCGGGCACTGAAGCTTTCTTT; CDR3 protein: CATSSRAGTEAFF
V gene: TRBV4-2; clone size: many; D gene: -; J gene: TRBJ2-5; CDR3 DNA: TGTGCCAGCAGCTCTAAAACCGGACCGGTACAAGAGACCCAGTACTTC; CDR3 protein: CASSSKTGPVQETQYF
V gene: TRBV4-3; clone size: many; D gene: -; J gene: TRBJ2-7; CDR3 DNA: TGCGCCAGCAGCCAAGGGAGAAGGGAGAGCTCCTACGAGCAGTACTTC; CDR3 protein: CASSQGRRESSYEQYF
V gene: TRBV5-5; clone size: -; D gene: -; J gene: TRBJ1-5; CDR3 DNA: TGTGCCAGCAGCTTGTTCTGGGTTAGCAATCAGCCCCAGCATTTT; CDR3 protein: CASSLFWVSNQPQHF
V gene: TRBV10-2; clone size: -; D gene: -; J gene: TRBJ2-5; CDR3 DNA: TGTGCCAGCAGTGAGTCGACCCTAGCGACCCAGTACTTC; CDR3 protein: CASSESTLATQYF
V gene: TRBV2; clone size: -; D gene: -; J gene: TRBJ1-1; CDR3 DNA: TGTGCCAGCAGGTACCAGAACACTGAAGCTTTCTTT; CDR3 protein: CASRYQNTEAFF